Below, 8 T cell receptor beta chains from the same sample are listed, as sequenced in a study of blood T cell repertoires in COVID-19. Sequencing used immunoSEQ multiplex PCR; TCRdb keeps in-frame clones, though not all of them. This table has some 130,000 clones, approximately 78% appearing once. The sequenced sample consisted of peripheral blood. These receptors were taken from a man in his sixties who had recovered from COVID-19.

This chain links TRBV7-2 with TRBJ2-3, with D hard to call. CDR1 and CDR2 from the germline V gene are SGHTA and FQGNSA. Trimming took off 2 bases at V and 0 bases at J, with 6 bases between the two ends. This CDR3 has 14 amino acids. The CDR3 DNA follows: TGTGCCAGCAGCTTACCCCCTAGCACAGATACGCAGTATTTT. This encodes CASSLPPSTDTQYF.

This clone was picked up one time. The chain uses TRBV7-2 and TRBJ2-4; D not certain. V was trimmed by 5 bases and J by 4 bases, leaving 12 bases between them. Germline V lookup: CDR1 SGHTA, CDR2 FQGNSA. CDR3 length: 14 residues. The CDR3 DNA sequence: TGTGCCAGCAGCCCGCAGGTGTCAAAAAACATTCAGTACTTC. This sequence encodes CASSPQVSKNIQYF.

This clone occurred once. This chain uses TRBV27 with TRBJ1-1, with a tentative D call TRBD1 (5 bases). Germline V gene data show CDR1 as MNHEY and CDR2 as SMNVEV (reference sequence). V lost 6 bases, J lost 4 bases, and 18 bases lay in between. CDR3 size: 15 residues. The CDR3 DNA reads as TGTGCCAGCAGACCTGCCCCAGGGAGGGGCACTGAAGCTTTCTTT. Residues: CASRPAPGRGTEAFF.

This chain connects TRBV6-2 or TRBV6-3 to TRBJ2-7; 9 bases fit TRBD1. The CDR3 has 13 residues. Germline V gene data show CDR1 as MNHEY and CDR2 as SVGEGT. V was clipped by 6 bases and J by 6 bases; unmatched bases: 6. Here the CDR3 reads CASSLVTGGEQYF. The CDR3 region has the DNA TGTGCCAGCAGCCTCGTGACAGGGGGCGAGCAGTACTTC.

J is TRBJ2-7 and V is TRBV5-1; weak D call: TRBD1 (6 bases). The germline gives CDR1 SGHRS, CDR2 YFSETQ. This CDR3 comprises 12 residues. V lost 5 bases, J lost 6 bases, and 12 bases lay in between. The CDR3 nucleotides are TGCGCCAGCAGGGACAGTCTTGGCGAGCAGTACTTC. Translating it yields CASRDSLGEQYF. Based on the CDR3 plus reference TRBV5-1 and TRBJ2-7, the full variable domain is KAGVTQTPRYLIKTRGQQVTLSCSPISGHRSVSWYQQTPGQGLQFLFEYFSETQRNKGNFPGRFSGRQFSNSRSEMNVSTLELGDSALYLCASRDSLGEQYFGPGTRLTVT.

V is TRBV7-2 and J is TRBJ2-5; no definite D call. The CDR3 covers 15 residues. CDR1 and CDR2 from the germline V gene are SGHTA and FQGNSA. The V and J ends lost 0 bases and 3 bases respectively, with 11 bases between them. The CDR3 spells CASSLAGQPEETQYF. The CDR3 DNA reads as TGTGCCAGCAGCTTAGCTGGGCAGCCCGAAGAGACCCAGTACTTC. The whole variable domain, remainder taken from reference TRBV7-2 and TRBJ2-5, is GAGVSQSPSNKVTEKGKDVELRCDPISGHTALYWYRQSLGQGLEFLIYFQGNSAPDKSGLPSDRFSAERTGGSVSTLTIQRTQQEDSAVYLCASSLAGQPEETQYFGPGTRLLVL.

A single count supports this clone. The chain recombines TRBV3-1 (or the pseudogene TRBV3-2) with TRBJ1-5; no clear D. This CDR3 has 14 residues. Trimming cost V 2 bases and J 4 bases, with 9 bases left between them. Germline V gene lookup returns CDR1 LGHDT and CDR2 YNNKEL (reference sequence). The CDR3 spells CASSQLLGNQPQHF. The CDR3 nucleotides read TGTGCCAGCAGCCAATTACTCGGGAATCAGCCCCAGCATTTT.

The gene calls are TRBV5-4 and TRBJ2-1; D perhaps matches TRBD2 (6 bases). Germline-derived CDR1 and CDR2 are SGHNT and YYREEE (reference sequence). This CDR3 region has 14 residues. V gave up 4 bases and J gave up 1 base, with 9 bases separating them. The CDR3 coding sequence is TGTGCCAGCAGCCAGGCGGGGTCCTACAATGAGCAGTTCTTC. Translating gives CASSQAGSYNEQFF.